These 6 T cell receptor beta chains were sequenced from one sample in a study of shared clonotypes between healthy human individuals. Method: immunoSEQ multiplex PCR; TCRdb's copy keeps in-frame clones and lacks some. Of roughly 2 million clones listed, roughly 95% are singletons. Material for sequencing was naive CD4+ T cells sorted from blood. Specified subset: CD45RA+ positively selected. All receptors derive from a man between 18 and 35 years old in good health.

This clone was seen only once. The CDR3 loop is CASTQGLGSDTQYF. The DNA of the CDR3 is TGTGCCAGCACCCAGGGGCTAGGCTCAGATACGCAGTATTTT. The chain carries TRBV7-2 and TRBJ2-3; D may be TRBD1 (6 bases). Germline CDR1 SGHTA, CDR2 FQGNSA. The CDR3 sequence is 14 residues long. V shed 7 bases and J shed 4 bases, with 15 bases lying between them.

The chain uses TRBV16 and TRBJ1-2, with D possibly being TRBD1 (6 bases). The CDR3 contains 13 residues. Trimming left V 3 bases short and J 4 bases short, with 9 bases between. Germline CDR1 KGHSY, CDR2 FQNENV. CDR3 coding DNA: TGTGCCAGCAGCCAGGACAGTACCTATGGCTACACCTTC. This gives the protein CASSQDSTYGYTF.

Concerning this clone itself: Additional DNA sequences in this sample encode the identical CDR3. The J gene is TRBJ1-2, the V gene TRBV6-5, with TRBD1 as a possible D gene (6 bases). CDR1 is MNHEY and CDR2 is SVGAGI in the germline V gene. This CDR3 comprises 13 residues. V was cut by 8 bases and J by 2 bases, with 12 bases left in between. The CDR3 nucleotides read TGTGCCAGCCGGCGGGGGCTGAACTATGGCTACACCTTC. Its translation: CASRRGLNYGYTF.

V and J are TRBV5-1 and TRBJ2-7; 9 nucleotides agree with TRBD2. The V and J ends lost 1 base and 2 bases, in that order; junction bases with no gene match: 10. This CDR3 comprises 17 residues. CDR1 and CDR2 from the germline V gene are SGHRS and YFSETQ. DNA for the CDR3: TGCGCCAGCAGCTTGCGGCCAGCGGGAGGTTCCACCTACGAGCAGTACTTC. Translated, it gives CASSLRPAGGSTYEQYF.

CDR3 loop: CASKGLPTGELFF. In nucleotides, the CDR3 is TGTGCCAGTAAAGGGTTACCCACCGGGGAGCTGTTTTTT. The chain couples TRBV19 to TRBJ2-2; D ambiguous. V dropped 7 bases and J dropped 4 bases, with 10 bases sitting between them. The germline CDR1 and CDR2 sequences are LNHDA and SQIVND (reference sequence). The CDR3 consists of 13 residues. Using reference TRBV19 and TRBJ2-2 for the parts outside the CDR3, the full variable domain is DGGITQSPKYLFRKEGQNVTLSCEQNLNHDAMYWYRQDPGQGLRLIYYSQIVNDFQKGDIAEGYSVSREKKESFPLTVTSAQKNPTAFYLCASKGLPTGELFFGEGSRLTVL.

The V call is TRBV29-1, the J call TRBJ2-1; TRBD2 aligns across 11 bases. This CDR3 is built from 16 residues. V lost 4 bases, J lost 6 bases, and 11 bases stayed unmatched. Germline V lookup: CDR1 SQVTM, CDR2 ANQGSEA. The CDR3 reads CSVGPRLAGTFNEQFF. The CDR3 nucleotides read TGCAGCGTTGGACCCAGACTAGCGGGGACTTTCAATGAGCAGTTCTTC.